The clone carrying this TCR beta chain was observed once. Its antigen is not known. TCRdb's copy holds only in-frame clones and misses some; the assay was immunoSEQ multiplex PCR. The sample has 70,000 or so clones; 85% are singletons. The CDR3 runs 16 residues. Germline trimming cut 1 base from V and 7 bases from J; bases unmatched to any gene: 9. Germline V CDR1 and CDR2: ENHRY, SYGVKD. This sample was taken from a study of OX40 agonist ivuxolimab in advanced cancers. Across the whole study: Mean age about 60 years, range 23 to 79; approximately 80% male. People who had prior anti-PD-1, anti-PD-L1 or anti-CTLA-4 therapy could take part, and less than 50% had some.

Study results and limitations: In the 0.1 to 3.0 mg/kg range, CD4+ and CD8+ blood T cells had expanded clonally by week 6. More expanded clones were found, on average, in CD8+ than in CD4+ T cells.

The input for sequencing was CD4+ or CD8+ T cells sorted from blood, taken in a trial of the OX40 agonist ivuxolimab. The rearrangement joins TRBV10-3 to TRBJ2-1, with 8 bases identical to TRBD2. The origin of this receptor is an adult with an advanced solid tumor such as melanoma, head and neck, liver or kidney cancer. CDR3: CAISEFSGTGGNEQFF. The CDR3 nucleotides are TGTGCCATCAGTGAGTTTAGCGGGACCGGGGGAAATGAGCAGTTCTTC.